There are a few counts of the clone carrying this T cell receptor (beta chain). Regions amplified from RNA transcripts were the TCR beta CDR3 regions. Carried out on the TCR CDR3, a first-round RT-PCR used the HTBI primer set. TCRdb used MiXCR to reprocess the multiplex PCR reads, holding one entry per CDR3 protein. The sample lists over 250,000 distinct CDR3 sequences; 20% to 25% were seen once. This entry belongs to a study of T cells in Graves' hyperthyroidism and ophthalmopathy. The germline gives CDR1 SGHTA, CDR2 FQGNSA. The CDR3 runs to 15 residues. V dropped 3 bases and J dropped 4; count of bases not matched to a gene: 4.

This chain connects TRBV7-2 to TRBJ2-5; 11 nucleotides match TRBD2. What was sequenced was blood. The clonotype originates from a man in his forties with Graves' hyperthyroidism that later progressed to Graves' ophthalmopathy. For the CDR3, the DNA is TGTGCCAGCAGCTTCCCGACTAGCGGGACAGAGACCCAGTACTTC. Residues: CASSFPTSGTETQYF. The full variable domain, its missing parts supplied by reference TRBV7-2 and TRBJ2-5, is GAGVSQSPSNKVTEKGKDVELRCDPISGHTALYWYRQSLGQGLEFLIYFQGNSAPDKSGLPSDRFSAERTGGSVSTLTIQRTQQEDSAVYLCASSFPTSGTETQYFGPGTRLLVL.